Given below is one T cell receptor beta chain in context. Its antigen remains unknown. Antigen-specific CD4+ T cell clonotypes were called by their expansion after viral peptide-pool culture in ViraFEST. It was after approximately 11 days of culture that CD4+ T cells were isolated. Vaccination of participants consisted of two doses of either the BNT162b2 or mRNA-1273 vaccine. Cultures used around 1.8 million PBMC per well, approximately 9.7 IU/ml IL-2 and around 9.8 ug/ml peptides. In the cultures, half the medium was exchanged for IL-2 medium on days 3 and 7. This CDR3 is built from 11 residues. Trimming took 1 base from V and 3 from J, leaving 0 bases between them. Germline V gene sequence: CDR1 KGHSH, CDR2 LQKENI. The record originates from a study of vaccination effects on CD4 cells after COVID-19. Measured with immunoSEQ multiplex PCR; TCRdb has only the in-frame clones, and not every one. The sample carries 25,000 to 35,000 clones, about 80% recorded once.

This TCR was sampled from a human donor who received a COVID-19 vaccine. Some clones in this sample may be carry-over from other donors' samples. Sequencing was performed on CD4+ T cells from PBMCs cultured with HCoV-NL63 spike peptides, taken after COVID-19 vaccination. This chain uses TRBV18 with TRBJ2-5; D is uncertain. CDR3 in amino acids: CASSPQETQYF. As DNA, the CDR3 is TGTGCCAGCTCACCACAAGAGACCCAGTACTTC.